This TCR beta chain stems from a study of post-analysis software for immune sequencing data. Findings and caveats of the study: Normalized Chao1 diversity was significantly reduced in patients versus controls. Elevated frequency relative to controls characterized 4 or 5 TRBV segments in patients, TRBV5-6, TRBV5-1 and TRBV20-1 among them.

Worth noting for this clonotype: Its antigen is currently unknown.

The CDR3 is 11 residues long. V lost 7 bases, J lost 8 bases, and 11 bases lay in between. Germline CDR1 reads MNHNS; CDR2 reads SASEGT. Unique molecular identifiers had been added to the TCR beta cDNA libraries. Each CDR3 protein gets one entry after TCRdb re-called the PCR reads with MiXCR. The sample has about 820,000 distinct CDR3 sequences; about 53% are singletons. J is TRBJ1-2 and V is TRBV6-1; TRBD1 is a possible D gene (5 bases). Material: blood. The receptor comes from a girl between 10 and 17 years old with multiple sclerosis. The CDR3 DNA follows: TGTGCCAGCATGACGGGGGGAGGCTACACCTTC. Translating gives CASMTGGGYTF.